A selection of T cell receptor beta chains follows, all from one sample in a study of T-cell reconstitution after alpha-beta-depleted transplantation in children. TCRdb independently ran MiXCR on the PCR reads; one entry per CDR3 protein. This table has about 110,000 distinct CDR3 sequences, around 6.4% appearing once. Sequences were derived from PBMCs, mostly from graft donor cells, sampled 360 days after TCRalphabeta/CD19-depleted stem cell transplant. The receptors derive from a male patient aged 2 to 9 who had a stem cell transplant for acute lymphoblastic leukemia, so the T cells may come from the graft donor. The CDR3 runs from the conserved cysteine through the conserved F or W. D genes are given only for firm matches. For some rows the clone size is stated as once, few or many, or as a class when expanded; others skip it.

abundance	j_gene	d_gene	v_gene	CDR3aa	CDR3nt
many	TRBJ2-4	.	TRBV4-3	CASSQAGLQRDIQYF	TGCGCCAGCAGCCAAGCGGGACTTCAGAGAGACATTCAGTACTTC
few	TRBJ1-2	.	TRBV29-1	CSVEGISSNYGYTF	TGCAGCGTTGAAGGGATAAGCTCTAACTATGGCTACACCTTC
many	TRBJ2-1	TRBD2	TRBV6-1	CASSARRGNNYNEQFF	TGTGCCAGCAGTGCAAGGCGGGGGAACAACTACAATGAGCAGTTCTTC
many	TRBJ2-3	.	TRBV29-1	CSAGWGGTADTQYF	TGCAGCGCTGGCTGGGGCGGGACGGCAGATACGCAGTATTTT
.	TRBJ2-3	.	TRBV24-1	CATSDFLATATQYF	TGTGCCACCAGTGATTTTTTGGCGACCGCTACGCAGTATTTT
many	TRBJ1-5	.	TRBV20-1	CSAPRRRGYQPQHF	TGCAGTGCCCCCAGGAGAAGAGGGTATCAGCCCCAGCATTTT
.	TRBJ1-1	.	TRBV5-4	CASSLRQAPPEAFF	TGTGCCAGCAGCTTAAGACAGGCTCCCCCTGAAGCTTTCTTT
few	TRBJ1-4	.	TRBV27	CASRLNEKLFF	TGTGCCAGCAGGCTTAATGAAAAACTGTTTTTT
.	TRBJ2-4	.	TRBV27	CASSSSGRGEEDIQYF	TGTGCCAGCAGTTCCTCCGGACGGGGCGAGGAGGACATTCAGTACTTC
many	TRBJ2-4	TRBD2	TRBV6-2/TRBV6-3	CASSYVGRSTDIQYF	TGTGCCAGCAGTTACGTCGGGAGGTCGACGGACATTCAGTACTTC
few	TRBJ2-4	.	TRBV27	CASRGLKNIQYF	TGTGCCAGCAGGGGTCTCAAAAACATTCAGTACTTC
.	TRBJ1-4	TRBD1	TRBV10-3	CAIRIDRGEKLFF	TGTGCCATCAGGATTGACAGGGGAGAAAAACTGTTTTTT
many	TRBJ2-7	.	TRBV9	CASSPSGRGEEQYF	TGTGCCAGCAGCCCCTCAGGAAGGGGGGAAGAGCAGTACTTC
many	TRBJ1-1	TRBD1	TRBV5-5	CASSLFRGQGTEAFF	TGTGCCAGCAGCTTGTTCAGGGGGCAAGGCACTGAAGCTTTCTTT
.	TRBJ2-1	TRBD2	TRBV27	CASSLWLAGGHEQFF	TGTGCCAGCAGTTTATGGCTAGCGGGGGGGCATGAGCAGTTCTTC
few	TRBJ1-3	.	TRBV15	CATSREEGLSGNTIYF	TGTGCCACCAGCAGAGAAGAGGGGCTCTCTGGAAACACCATATATTTT
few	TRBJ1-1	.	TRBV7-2	CASSLGGGRVNTEAFF	TGTGCCAGCAGCTTAGGGGGCGGGCGGGTGAACACTGAAGCTTTCTTT
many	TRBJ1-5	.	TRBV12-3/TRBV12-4	CASMPSAQKGNNQPQHF	TGTGCCAGCATGCCCAGTGCACAAAAGGGGAACAATCAGCCCCAGCATTTT
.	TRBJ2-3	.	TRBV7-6	CASSLAWDTQYF	TGTGCCAGCAGCTTAGCGTGGGATACGCAGTATTTT
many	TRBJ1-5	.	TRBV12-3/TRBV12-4	CASSSPVFDQPQHF	TGTGCCAGCAGTTCTCCTGTCTTCGATCAGCCCCAGCATTTT
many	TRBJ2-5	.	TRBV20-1	CSASSRGGQETQYF	TGCAGTGCATCCTCGAGGGGAGGCCAAGAGACCCAGTACTTC
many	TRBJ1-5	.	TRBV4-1	CASSQAINQPQHF	TGCGCCAGCAGCCAAGCTATAAATCAGCCCCAGCATTTT
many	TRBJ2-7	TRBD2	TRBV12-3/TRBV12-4	CASSQTSWSYEQYF	TGTGCCAGCAGTCAGACTAGCTGGAGCTACGAGCAGTACTTC
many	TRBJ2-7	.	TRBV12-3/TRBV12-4	CASSLARVYEQYF	TGTGCCAGCAGTTTGGCTCGCGTCTACGAGCAGTACTTC
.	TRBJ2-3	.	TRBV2	CASSEMDTYPDTQYF	TGTGCCAGCAGTGAAATGGACACCTATCCAGATACGCAGTATTTT
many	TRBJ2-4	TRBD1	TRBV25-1	CASSSGTGPKNIQYF	TGTGCCAGCAGTTCCGGGACAGGGCCCAAAAACATTCAGTACTTC
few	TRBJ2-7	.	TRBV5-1	CASSRGSAYEQYF	TGCGCCAGCAGCCGCGGTAGCGCCTACGAGCAGTACTTC
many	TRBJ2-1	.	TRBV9	CASSVLPNEQFF	TGTGCCAGCAGCGTTCTCCCCAATGAGCAGTTCTTC
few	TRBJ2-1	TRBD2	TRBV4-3	CASSQERIPAGLDNEQFF	TGCGCCAGCAGCCAAGAAAGGATCCCAGCGGGGCTCGACAATGAGCAGTTCTTC
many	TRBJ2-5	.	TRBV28	CASSFYRHQETQYF	TGTGCCAGCAGTTTCTACCGACACCAAGAGACCCAGTACTTC
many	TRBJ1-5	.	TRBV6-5	CASSFLRGHQPQHF	TGTGCCAGCAGTTTCCTCCGGGGTCATCAGCCCCAGCATTTT
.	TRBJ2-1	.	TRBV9	CASSSDNEQFF	TGTGCCAGTTCTAGCGACAATGAGCAGTTCTTC
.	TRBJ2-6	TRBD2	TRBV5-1	CASSFPTSGVPGANVLTF	TGCGCCAGCAGCTTTCCCACTAGCGGGGTCCCTGGGGCCAACGTCCTGACTTTC
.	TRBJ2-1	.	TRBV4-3	CASSQDAGDSYGEQFF	TGCGCCAGCAGCCAAGATGCGGGGGACAGCTACGGTGAGCAGTTCTTC
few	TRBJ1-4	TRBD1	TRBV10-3	CAISTEGQSAPNEKLFF	TGTGCCATCAGTACGGAGGGACAGTCGGCTCCAAATGAAAAACTGTTTTTT
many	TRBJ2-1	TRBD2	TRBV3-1	CASSLRPRGGRYNEQFF	TGTGCCAGCAGCCTCCGACCGCGGGGGGGACGCTACAATGAGCAGTTCTTC
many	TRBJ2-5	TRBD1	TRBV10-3	CAISESRTGPQYF	TGTGCCATCAGTGAGTCAAGGACAGGCCCCCAGTACTTC
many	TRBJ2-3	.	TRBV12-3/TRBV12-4	CASSVDSTDTQYF	TGTGCCAGCAGTGTAGACAGCACAGATACGCAGTATTTT
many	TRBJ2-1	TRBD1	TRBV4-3	CASSQVTGVNEQFF	TGCGCCAGCAGCCAAGTCACAGGGGTCAACGAGCAGTTCTTC
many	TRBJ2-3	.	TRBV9	CASSVSRATATDTQYF	TGTGCCAGCAGCGTATCGCGGGCCACGGCCACAGATACGCAGTATTTT
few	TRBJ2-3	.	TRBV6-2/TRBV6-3	CASSYLDRWNTQYF	TGTGCCAGCAGTTACCTAGACAGGTGGAATACGCAGTATTTT
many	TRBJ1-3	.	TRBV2	CASSDPDVGNTIYF	TGTGCCAGCAGTGATCCGGACGTTGGAAACACCATATATTTT
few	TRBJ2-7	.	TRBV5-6	CASSGRKGYTIRTKRDF	TGTGCCAGCAGCGGGAGGAAAGGTTACACCATCCGGACTAAGAGGGACTTC
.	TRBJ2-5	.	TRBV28	CASGLRTQYF	TGTGCCAGCGGGCTCCGGACCCAGTACTTC
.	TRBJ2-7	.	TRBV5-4	CASSLDGGYQYF	TGTGCCAGCAGCTTGGATGGGGGGTACCAGTACTTC
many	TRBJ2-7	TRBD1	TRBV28	CASRTGIYEQYF	TGTGCCAGTCGGACAGGGATCTACGAGCAGTACTTC
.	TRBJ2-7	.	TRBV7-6	CASSSHGTKTSYEQYF	TGTGCCAGCAGCTCACACGGGACAAAGACCTCCTACGAGCAGTACTTC
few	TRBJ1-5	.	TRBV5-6	CASSLREGGQPQHF	TGTGCCAGCAGCTTAAGGGAGGGGGGCCAGCCCCAGCATTTT
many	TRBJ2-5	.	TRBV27	CASSSAYQETQYF	TGTGCCAGCAGTTCTGCGTACCAAGAGACCCAGTACTTC
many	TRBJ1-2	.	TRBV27	CASSLRGTYGYTF	TGTGCCAGCAGTTTACGCGGGACCTATGGCTACACCTTC
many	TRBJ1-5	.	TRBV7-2	CASSLARGVVNQPQHF	TGTGCCAGCAGCTTAGCGCGGGGGGTAGTTAATCAGCCCCAGCATTTT
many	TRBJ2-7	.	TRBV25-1	CASSQSRIEQYF	TGTGCCAGCAGTCAGAGTCGGATCGAGCAGTACTTC
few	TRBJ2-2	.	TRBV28	CASSLGTSSANTGELFF	TGTGCCAGCAGTTTGGGTACGAGCTCCGCGAACACCGGGGAGCTGTTTTTT
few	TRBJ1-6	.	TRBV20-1	CSVFPLQGNSPLHF	TGCAGCGTCTTCCCTCTACAGGGAAATTCACCCCTCCACTTT
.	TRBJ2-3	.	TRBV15	CATSRTGLQPDTQYF	TGTGCCACCAGCAGGACAGGACTCCAGCCGGATACGCAGTATTTT